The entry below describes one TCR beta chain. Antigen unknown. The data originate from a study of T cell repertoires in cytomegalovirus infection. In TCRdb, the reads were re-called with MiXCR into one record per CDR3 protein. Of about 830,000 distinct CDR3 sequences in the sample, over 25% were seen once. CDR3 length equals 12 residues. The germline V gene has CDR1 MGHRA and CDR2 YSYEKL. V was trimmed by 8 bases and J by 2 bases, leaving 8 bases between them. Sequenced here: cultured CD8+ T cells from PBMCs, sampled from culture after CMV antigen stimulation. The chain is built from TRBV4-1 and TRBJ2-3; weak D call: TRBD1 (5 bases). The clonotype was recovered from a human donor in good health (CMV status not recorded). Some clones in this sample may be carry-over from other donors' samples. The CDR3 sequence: CASQGYTDTQYF. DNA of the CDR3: TGCGCCAGCCAGGGATACACAGATACGCAGTATTTT.